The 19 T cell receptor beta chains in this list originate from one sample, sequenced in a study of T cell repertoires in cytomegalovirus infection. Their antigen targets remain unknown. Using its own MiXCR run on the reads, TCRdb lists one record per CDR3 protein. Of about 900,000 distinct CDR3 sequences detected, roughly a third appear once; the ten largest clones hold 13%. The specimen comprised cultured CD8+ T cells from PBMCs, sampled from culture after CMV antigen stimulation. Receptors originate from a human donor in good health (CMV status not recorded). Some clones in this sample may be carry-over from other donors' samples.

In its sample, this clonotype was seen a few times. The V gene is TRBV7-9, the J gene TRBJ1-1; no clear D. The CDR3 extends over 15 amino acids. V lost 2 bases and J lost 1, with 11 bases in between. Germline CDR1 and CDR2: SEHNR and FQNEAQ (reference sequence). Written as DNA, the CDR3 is TGTGCCAGCAGCTTATTTGACACGGGGAACACTGAAGCTTTCTTT. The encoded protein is CASSLFDTGNTEAFF. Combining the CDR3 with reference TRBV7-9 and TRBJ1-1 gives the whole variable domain DTGVSQNPRHKITKRGQNVTFRCDPISEHNRLYWYRQTLGQGPEFLTYFQNEAQLEKSRLLSDRFSAERPKGSFSTLEIQRTEQGDSAMYLCASSLFDTGNTEAFFGQGTRLTVV.

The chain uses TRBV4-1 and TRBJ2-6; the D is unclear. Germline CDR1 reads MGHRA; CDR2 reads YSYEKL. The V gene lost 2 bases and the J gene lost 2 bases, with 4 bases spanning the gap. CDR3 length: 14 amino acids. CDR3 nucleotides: TGCGCCAGCAGCCAAAAGGCTGGGGCCAACGTCCTGACTTTC. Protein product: CASSQKAGANVLTF.

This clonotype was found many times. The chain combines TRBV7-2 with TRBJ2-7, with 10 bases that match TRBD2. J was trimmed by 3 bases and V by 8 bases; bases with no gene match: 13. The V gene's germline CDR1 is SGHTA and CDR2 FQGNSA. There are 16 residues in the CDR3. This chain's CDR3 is CASQEVGLAGVYEQYF. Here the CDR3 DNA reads TGTGCCAGCCAAGAGGTGGGCCTAGCGGGGGTCTACGAGCAGTACTTC.

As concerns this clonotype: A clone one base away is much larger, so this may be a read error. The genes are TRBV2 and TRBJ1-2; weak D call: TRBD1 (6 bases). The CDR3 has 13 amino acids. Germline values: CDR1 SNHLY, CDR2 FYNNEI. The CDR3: CVSRDTPNYGYTF. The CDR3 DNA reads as TGTGTCAGCCGGGACACCCCTAACTATGGCTACACCTTC. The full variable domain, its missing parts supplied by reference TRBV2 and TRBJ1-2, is EPEVTQTPSHQVTQMGQEVILRCVPISNHLYFYWYRQILGQKVEFLVSFYNNEISEKSEIFDDQFSVERPDGSNFTLKIRSTKLEDSAMYFCVSRDTPNYGYTFGSGTRLTVV.

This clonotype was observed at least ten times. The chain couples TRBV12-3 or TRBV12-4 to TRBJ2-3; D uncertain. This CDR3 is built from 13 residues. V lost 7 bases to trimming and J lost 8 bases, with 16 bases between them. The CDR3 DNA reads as TGTGCCAGCAAAGACCCCGCACGTGGTACGCAGTATTTT. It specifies CASKDPARGTQYF.

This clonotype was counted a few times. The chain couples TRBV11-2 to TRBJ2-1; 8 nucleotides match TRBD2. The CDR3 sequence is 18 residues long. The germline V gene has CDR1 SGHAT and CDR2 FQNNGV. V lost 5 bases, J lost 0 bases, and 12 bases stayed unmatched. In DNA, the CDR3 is TGTGCCAGCAGCCCTAGGGGGGGCGGGGGGAGCTCCTACAATGAGCAGTTCTTC. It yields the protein CASSPRGGGGSSYNEQFF.

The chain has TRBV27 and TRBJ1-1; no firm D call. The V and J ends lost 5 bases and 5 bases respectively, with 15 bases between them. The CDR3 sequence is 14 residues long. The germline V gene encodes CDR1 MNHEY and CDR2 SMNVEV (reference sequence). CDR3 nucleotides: TGTGCCAGCAGTCACCGAGGGAGAGGGACTGAAGCTTTCTTT. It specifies CASSHRGRGTEAFF.

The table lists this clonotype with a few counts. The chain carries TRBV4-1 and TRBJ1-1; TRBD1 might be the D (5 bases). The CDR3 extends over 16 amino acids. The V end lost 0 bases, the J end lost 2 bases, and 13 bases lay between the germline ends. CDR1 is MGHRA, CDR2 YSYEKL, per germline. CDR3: CASSQDDVRANTEAFF. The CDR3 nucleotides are TGCGCCAGCAGCCAAGATGATGTCAGGGCAAACACTGAAGCTTTCTTT.

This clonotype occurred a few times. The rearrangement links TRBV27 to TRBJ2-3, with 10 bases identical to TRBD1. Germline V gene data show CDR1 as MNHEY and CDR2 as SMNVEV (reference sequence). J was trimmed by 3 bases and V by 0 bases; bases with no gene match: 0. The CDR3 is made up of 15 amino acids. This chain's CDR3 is CASSLSDRGTDTQYF. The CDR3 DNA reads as TGTGCCAGCAGTTTATCGGACAGGGGGACAGATACGCAGTATTTT.

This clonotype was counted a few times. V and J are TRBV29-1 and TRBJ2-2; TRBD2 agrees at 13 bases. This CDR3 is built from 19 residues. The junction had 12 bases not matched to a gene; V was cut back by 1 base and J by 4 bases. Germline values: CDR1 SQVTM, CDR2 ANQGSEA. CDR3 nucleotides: TGCAGCGTTGAAGGCCGACTCCATACTAGCGGGGGGGCCACCGGGGAGCTGTTTTTT. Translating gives CSVEGRLHTSGGATGELFF.

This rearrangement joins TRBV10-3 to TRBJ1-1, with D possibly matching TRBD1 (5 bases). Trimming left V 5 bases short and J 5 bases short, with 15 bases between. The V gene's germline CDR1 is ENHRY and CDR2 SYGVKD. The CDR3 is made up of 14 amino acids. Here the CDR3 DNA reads TGTGCCATCAGTACGGGGCAGGGCGAAACTGAAGCTTTCTTT. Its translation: CAISTGQGETEAFF.

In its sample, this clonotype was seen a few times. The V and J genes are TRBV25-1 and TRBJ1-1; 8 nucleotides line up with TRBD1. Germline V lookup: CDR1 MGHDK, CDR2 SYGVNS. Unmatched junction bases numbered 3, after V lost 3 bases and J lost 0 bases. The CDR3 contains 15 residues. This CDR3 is CASSDYRGVNTEAFF. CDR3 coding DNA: TGTGCCAGCAGTGATTACAGGGGGGTGAACACTGAAGCTTTCTTT.

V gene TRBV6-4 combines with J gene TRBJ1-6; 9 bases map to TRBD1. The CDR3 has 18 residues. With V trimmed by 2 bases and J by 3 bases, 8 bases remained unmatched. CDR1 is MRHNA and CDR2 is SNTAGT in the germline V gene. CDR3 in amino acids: CASSDPKNRGLYNSPLHF. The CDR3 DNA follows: TGTGCCAGCAGTGACCCCAAGAACAGGGGGCTCTATAATTCACCCCTCCACTTT.

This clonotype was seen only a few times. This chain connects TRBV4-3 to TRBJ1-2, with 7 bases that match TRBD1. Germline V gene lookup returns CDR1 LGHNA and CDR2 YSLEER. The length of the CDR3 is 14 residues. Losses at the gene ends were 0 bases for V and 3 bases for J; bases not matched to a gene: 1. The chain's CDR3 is CASSQDRGDYGYTF. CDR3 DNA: TGCGCCAGCAGCCAAGACAGGGGGGACTATGGCTACACCTTC.

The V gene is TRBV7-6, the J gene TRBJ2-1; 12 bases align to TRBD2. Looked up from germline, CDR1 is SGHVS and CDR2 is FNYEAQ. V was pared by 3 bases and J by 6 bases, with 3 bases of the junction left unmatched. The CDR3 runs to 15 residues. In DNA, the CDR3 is TGTGCCAGCAGCTTCGGACTAGCGGGACGCAATGAGCAGTTCTTC. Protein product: CASSFGLAGRNEQFF.

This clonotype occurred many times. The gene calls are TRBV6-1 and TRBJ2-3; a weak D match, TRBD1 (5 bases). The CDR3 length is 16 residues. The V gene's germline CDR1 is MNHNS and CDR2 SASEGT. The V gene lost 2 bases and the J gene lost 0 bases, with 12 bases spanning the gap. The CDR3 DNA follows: TGTGCCAGCAGTGAACCTGCAGGGCCTAGCACAGATACGCAGTATTTT. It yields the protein CASSEPAGPSTDTQYF.

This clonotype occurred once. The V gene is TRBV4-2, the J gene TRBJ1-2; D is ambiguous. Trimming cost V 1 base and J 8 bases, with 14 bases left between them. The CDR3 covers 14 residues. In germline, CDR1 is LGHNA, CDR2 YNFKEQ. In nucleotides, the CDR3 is TGTGCCAGCAGCCAAGGTTCCGCCCTGGGGGGCTACACCTTC. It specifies CASSQGSALGGYTF.

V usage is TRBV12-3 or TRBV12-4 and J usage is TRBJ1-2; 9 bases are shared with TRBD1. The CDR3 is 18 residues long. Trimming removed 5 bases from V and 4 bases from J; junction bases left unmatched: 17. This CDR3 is CASSGMDRGSATSYGYTF. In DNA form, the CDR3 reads TGTGCCAGCAGTGGTATGGACAGGGGATCTGCGACGAGCTATGGCTACACCTTC.

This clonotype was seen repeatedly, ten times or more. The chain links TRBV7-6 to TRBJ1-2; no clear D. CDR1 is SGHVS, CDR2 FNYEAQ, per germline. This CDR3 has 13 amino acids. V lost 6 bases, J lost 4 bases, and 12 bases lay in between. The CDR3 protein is CASSPDGPYGYTF. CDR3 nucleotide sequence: TGTGCCAGCAGTCCAGACGGACCCTATGGCTACACCTTC.